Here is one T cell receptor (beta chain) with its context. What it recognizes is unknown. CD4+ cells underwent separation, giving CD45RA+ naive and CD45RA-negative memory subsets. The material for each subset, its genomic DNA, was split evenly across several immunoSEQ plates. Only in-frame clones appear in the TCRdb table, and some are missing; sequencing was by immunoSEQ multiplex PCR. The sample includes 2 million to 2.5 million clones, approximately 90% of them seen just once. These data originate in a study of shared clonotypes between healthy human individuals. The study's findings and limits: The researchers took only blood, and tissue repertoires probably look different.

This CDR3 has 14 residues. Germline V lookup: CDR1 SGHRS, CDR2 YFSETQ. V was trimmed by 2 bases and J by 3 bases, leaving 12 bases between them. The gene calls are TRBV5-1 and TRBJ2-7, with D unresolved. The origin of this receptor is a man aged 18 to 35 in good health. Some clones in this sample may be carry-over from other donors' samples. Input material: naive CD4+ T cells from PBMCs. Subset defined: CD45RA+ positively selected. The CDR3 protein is CASSFSSYSYEQYF. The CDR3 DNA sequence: TGCGCCAGCAGCTTTTCTAGTTATAGCTACGAGCAGTACTTC.